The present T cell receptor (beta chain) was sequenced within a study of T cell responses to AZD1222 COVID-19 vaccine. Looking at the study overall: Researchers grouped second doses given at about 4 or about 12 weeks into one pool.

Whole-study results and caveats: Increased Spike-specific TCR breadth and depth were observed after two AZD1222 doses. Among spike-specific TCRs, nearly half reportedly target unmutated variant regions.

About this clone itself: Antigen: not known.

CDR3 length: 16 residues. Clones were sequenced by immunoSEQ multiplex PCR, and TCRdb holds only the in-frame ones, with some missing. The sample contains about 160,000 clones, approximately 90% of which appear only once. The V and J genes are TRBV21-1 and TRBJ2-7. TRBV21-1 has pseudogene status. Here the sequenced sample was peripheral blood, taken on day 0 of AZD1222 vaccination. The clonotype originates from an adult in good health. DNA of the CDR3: TGTGCCAGCAGCGTCGGACCCCCGAACAGCTCCTACGAGCAGTACTTC. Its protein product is CASSVGPPNSSYEQYF.